This TCR beta chain was sequenced in a study of blood T cells in healthy people across ages. Primers used in a second PCR of roughly 7 to 12 cycles were a sample-barcoded 5' primer and a J-beta primer mix. MiXCR, run by TCRdb on the 5' RACE reads, gives a single entry per CDR3 protein. The data hold nearly 1 million distinct CDR3 sequences, with around 54% observed a single time. The CDR3 runs to 14 residues. V was clipped by 5 bases and J by 7 bases, with 17 bases between them. Germline CDR1 reads SEHNR; CDR2 reads FQNEAQ (reference sequence). The sequenced material came from blood. This clonotype originated in a woman aged 55-70 years in good health. The chain employs TRBV7-9 and TRBJ1-2; D is uncertain. CDR3 sequence reads: CASSLNTVPGGYTF. CDR3 DNA sequence: TGTGCCAGCAGCCTGAACACGGTTCCTGGTGGCTACACCTTC.